These T cell receptor beta chains were read from a single sample in a study of PD-L1 blockade in urothelial cancer. Some clones are missing from TCRdb's copy, which holds only in-frame ones; the method was immunoSEQ multiplex PCR. The sample consists of approximately 100,000 clones, 89% of them appearing once. This material consisted of PBMCs, taken around atezolizumab (anti-PD-L1) treatment. Every receptor here comes from an elderly woman with urothelial cancer. Each CDR3 is given with its conserved first and last residue. The D gene is left open where the match is weak. Only some rows state a clone size, as once, few, many or a class for expanded clones.

D gene,J gene,V gene,clone size,CDR3 protein,CDR3 DNA
-,TRBJ2-3,TRBV28,-,CASSPGLSDTQYF,TGTGCCAGCAGTCCCGGACTATCAGATACGCAGTATTTT
TRBD2,TRBJ2-7,TRBV7-8,-,CASSLSRGLAATYEQYF,TGTGCCAGCAGCTTAAGTCGGGGACTAGCGGCCACCTACGAGCAGTACTTC
-,TRBJ2-6,TRBV11-2,-,CASSHLTVQGRLGANVLTF,TGTGCCAGCAGCCACCTCACCGTACAGGGTCGTCTCGGGGCCAACGTCCTGACTTTC
TRBD2,TRBJ2-3,TRBV2,-,CASSEGVVPLASTDTQYF,TGTGCCAGCAGTGAAGGGGTGGTTCCACTAGCGAGCACAGATACGCAGTATTTT
-,TRBJ2-5,TRBV5-1,-,CASSLQQSQETQYF,TGCGCCAGCAGCTTGCAACAATCCCAAGAGACCCAGTACTTC
TRBD2,TRBJ2-5,TRBV27,few,CASSLSGIPETQYF,TGTGCCAGCAGTTTAAGCGGGATCCCTGAGACCCAGTACTTC
-,TRBJ1-5,TRBV11-3,-,CASSSPCQGNNQPQHF,TGTGCCAGCAGCTCCCCGTGTCAGGGTAACAATCAGCCCCAGCATTTT
TRBD1,TRBJ2-7,TRBV5-1,-,CASARTGSSYEQYF,TGCGCCAGCGCCAGGACAGGGAGCTCCTACGAGCAGTACTTC
TRBD2,TRBJ2-7,TRBV7-8,-,CASSFFPSGSFSEQYF,TGTGCCAGCAGCTTTTTTCCTAGCGGGAGTTTCAGCGAGCAGTACTTC
-,TRBJ1-5,TRBV27,-,CASSFSPGQNQPQHF,TGTGCCAGCAGTTTTTCACCGGGACAAAATCAGCCCCAGCATTTT
-,TRBJ2-1,TRBV7-3,-,CASSAGAYNEQFF,TGTGCCAGCAGCGCGGGTGCCTACAATGAGCAGTTCTTC
-,TRBJ2-1,TRBV6-5,-,CASSSTVNEQFF,TGTGCCAGCAGTTCAACGGTCAATGAGCAGTTCTTC
-,TRBJ2-1,TRBV19,-,CATMEGTYNEQFF,TGTGCGACCATGGAGGGAACCTACAATGAGCAGTTCTTC
-,TRBJ1-2,TRBV5-4,-,CASSLAGSYGYTF,TGTGCCAGCAGCTTGGCCGGTAGCTATGGCTACACCTTC
TRBD1,TRBJ1-1,TRBV5-6,-,CASSLSTGGLNTEAFF,TGTGCCAGCAGCTTGTCCACAGGGGGCTTGAACACTGAAGCTTTCTTT
-,TRBJ2-5,TRBV7-9,-,CASSLRGDSWETQYF,TGTGCCAGCAGCTTAAGGGGGGACAGCTGGGAGACCCAGTACTTC
TRBD1,TRBJ1-5,TRBV2,-,CASSATGGDQPQHF,TGTGCCAGCAGTGCCACAGGGGGCGATCAGCCCCAGCATTTT
-,TRBJ2-7,TRBV27,-,CASGWGRDKIYEQYF,TGTGCCAGCGGTTGGGGCAGGGACAAAATCTACGAGCAGTACTTC
-,TRBJ1-1,TRBV6-1,-,CASSPLSNTEAFF,TGTGCCAGCAGTCCACTCTCGAACACTGAAGCTTTCTTT
TRBD1,TRBJ1-1,TRBV28,few,CAIDRGNTEAFF,TGTGCCATTGACAGGGGGAACACTGAAGCTTTCTTT
-,TRBJ2-5,TRBV20-1,-,CSVTQGETQYF,TGCAGTGTAACCCAGGGGGAGACCCAGTACTTC
-,TRBJ2-5,TRBV5-1,-,CASSPGAGETQYF,TGCGCCAGCAGCCCAGGGGCGGGAGAGACCCAGTACTTC
-,TRBJ1-2,TRBV2,-,CASRLAFQGGGYTF,TGTGCCAGCAGGTTGGCATTCCAAGGGGGTGGCTACACCTTC